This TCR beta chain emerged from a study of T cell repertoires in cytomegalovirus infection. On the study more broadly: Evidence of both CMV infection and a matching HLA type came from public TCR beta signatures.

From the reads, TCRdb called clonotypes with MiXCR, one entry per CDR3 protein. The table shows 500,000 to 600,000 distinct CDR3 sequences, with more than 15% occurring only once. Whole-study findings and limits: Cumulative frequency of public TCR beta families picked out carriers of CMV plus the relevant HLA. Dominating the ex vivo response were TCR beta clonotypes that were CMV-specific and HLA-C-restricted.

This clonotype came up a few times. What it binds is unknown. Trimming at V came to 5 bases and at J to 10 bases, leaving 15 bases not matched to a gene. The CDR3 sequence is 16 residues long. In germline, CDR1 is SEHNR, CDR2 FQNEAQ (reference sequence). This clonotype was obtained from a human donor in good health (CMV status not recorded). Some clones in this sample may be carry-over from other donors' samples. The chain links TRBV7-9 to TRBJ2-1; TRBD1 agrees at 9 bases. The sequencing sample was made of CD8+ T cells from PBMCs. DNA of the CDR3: TGTGCCAGCAGCCAACCCGGACAGGGGCAAAATATAGAGCAGTTCTTC. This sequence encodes CASSQPGQGQNIEQFF. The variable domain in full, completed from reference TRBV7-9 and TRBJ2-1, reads DTGVSQNPRHKITKRGQNVTFRCDPISEHNRLYWYRQTLGQGPEFLTYFQNEAQLEKSRLLSDRFSAERPKGSFSTLEIQRTEQGDSAMYLCASSQPGQGQNIEQFFGPGTRLTVL.